A single sample is the source of the 7 T cell receptor beta chains below, sequenced in a study of T cells after posttransplantation cyclophosphamide. Produced via immunoSEQ multiplex PCR; TCRdb's table is partial and in-frame only. The sample has around 4,000 clones; approximately 65% are singletons. The sequencing sample was made of memory CD8+ T cells sorted from blood. The receptors come from a man aged 25-45 years in good health and a related stem cell transplant donor.

The V call is TRBV6-1, the J call TRBJ2-3; perhaps TRBD2 as D (5 bases). Trimming removed 10 bases at V and 1 base at J, with 18 bases between. CDR3 length: 15 residues. Germline loops: CDR1 MNHNS, CDR2 SASEGT. In DNA, the CDR3 is TGTGCCACCCAATTAGAGTCCGGGGGCACAGATACGCAGTATTTT. Translating it yields CATQLESGGTDTQYF.

The V and J genes are TRBV7-3 and TRBJ2-5; 8 nucleotides align to TRBD1. Matching the DNA end better, TRBJ2-7 makes the J call doubtful. The CDR3 covers 15 residues. Looked up from germline, CDR1 is SGHTA and CDR2 is FQGTGA. This chain's CDR3 is CASSLGTGPSYEQYF. CDR3 DNA: TGTGCCAGCAGCTTAGGGACAGGCCCTTCCTACGAGCAGTACTTC.

The rearrangement joins TRBV6-5 to TRBJ2-7, with D tentatively TRBD2 (5 bases). This CDR3 has 13 amino acids. The V gene lost 2 bases and the J gene lost 6 bases, with 11 bases spanning the gap. Germline V gene lookup returns CDR1 MNHEY and CDR2 SVGAGI. The CDR3 loop is CASSYVEVSEQYF. The CDR3 DNA sequence: TGTGCCAGCAGTTACGTGGAGGTTAGCGAGCAGTACTTC.

The V gene is TRBV5-6, the J gene TRBJ1-2; the match to TRBD1 covers 9 bases. CDR1 SGHDT and CDR2 YYEEEE come from the germline V gene. With V trimmed by 3 bases and J by 4 bases, 4 bases remained unmatched. The CDR3 runs to 14 residues. CDR3 region: CASSYWTGVYGYTF. The CDR3 DNA follows: TGTGCCAGCAGCTATTGGACAGGGGTCTATGGCTACACCTTC.

This chain links TRBV6-5 with TRBJ2-7; 8 bases map to TRBD2. The J segment lost 0 bases and the V segment lost 2 bases, leaving 0 bases of the junction unmatched. The germline V gene has CDR1 MNHEY and CDR2 SVGAGI. This CDR3 has 14 residues. CDR3 DNA sequence: TGTGCCAGCAGTTACGGGACTAGCTCCTACGAGCAGTACTTC. This translates into CASSYGTSSYEQYF.

The table lists this clone with a count of one. The chain couples TRBV7-9 to TRBJ2-7; possibly TRBD1 for D (5 bases). This CDR3 is built from 15 residues. V lost 10 bases, J lost 0 bases, and 19 bases lay in between. Germline assignment: CDR1 SEHNR and CDR2 FQNEAQ (reference sequence). CDR3 nucleotides: TGTGCCACCTCCCGTGGGGCAGGGAACTCCTACGAGCAGTACTTC. Its translation is CATSRGAGNSYEQYF.

By proportion, this clone is large. V gene TRBV14 combines with J gene TRBJ2-1, with 11 nucleotides matching TRBD1. Germline V gene data show CDR1 as SGHDN and CDR2 as FVKESK. The CDR3 contains 16 residues. V shed 0 bases and J 7 bases; nucleotides not matched to a gene: 5. CDR3: CASSQEPGQGDNEQFF. The CDR3 region has the DNA TGTGCCAGCAGCCAAGAACCGGGACAGGGGGATAATGAGCAGTTCTTC.